This TCR beta chain was profiled in a study of breast tumors, draining lymph nodes, adjacent tissues. This clonotype has ten or more counts. The antigen is unknown. Study-wide points: Tumor repertoires ranked between lymph nodes and nontumor tissue in diversity, with V and J gene preferences. Tumor and nontumor repertoires were significantly more similar in luminal-like than in basal-like breast cancer.

With V trimmed by 3 bases and J by 7 bases, 6 bases remained unmatched. This CDR3 has 14 amino acids. The germline V gene encodes CDR1 MNHEY and CDR2 SVGAGI. The lymph nodes were axillary draining lymph nodes from breast cancer patients. In TCRdb, the multiplex PCR reads were re-called with MiXCR into one record per CDR3 protein. Of about 300,000 distinct CDR3 sequences in the sample, 30% to 35% were seen once. The chain employs TRBV6-5 and TRBJ2-1; TRBD1 aligns across 7 bases. This TCR was sampled from a female donor with breast cancer. Some clones in this sample may be carry-over from other donors' samples. The sample comprised axillary lymph node tissue. CDR3 coding DNA: TGTGCCAGCAGTTATCTGACAGGGTTTAATGAGCAGTTCTTC. It translates to CASSYLTGFNEQFF.